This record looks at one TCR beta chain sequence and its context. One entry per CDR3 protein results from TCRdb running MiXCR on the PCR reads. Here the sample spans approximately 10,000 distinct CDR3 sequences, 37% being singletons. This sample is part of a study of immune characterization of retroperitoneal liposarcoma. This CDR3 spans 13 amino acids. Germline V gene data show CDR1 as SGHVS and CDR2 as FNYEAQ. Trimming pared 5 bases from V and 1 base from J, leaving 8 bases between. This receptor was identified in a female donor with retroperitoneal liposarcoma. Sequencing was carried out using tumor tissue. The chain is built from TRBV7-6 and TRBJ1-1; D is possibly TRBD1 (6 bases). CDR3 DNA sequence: TGTGCCAGCAGCCCCAGGGGGAACACTGAAGCTTTCTTT. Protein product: CASSPRGNTEAFF.